These 21 T cell receptor beta chains share one sample of origin, sequenced in a study of T cells after yellow fever vaccination. One entry per CDR3 protein results from TCRdb running MiXCR on the 5' RACE reads. Found here are nearly 300,000 distinct CDR3 sequences, 8.7% of them singletons; the top ten hold over 3%. The sample consisted of CD4+ T cells sorted from PBMCs, taken 5 days after the yellow fever booster vaccination. The source of these receptors is a man in his late teens or twenties who received the YFV17D yellow fever vaccine.

The gene calls are TRBV7-2 and TRBJ2-5, with TRBD2 matching 9 bases. This CDR3 is 15 amino acids long. Trimming at V came to 1 base and at J to 4 bases, leaving 4 bases not matched to a gene. The germline V gene encodes CDR1 SGHTA and CDR2 FQGNSA. This CDR3 reads CASSLVGTSPETQYF. CDR3 DNA sequence: TGTGCCAGCAGCTTAGTTGGGACTAGCCCAGAGACCCAGTACTTC.

This clonotype came up a few times. This chain connects TRBV29-1 to TRBJ2-2, with D perhaps TRBD1 or TRBD2 (5 bases each). CDR1 is SQVTM, CDR2 ANQGSEA, per germline. The germline V and J ends were trimmed by 6 bases and 6 bases, with 17 bases remaining between them. CDR3 length: 14 amino acids. The CDR3 DNA is TGCAGCGTGGCTCCGGGACCGGGCCCCGGGGAGCTGTTTTTT. It specifies CSVAPGPGPGELFF.

This clonotype was counted a few times. J is TRBJ2-2 and V is TRBV5-1; weak D call: TRBD2 (6 bases). The V end was cut by 5 bases, the J end by 4 bases, with 27 bases between. Germline CDR1 SGHRS, CDR2 YFSETQ. CDR3 length: 19 residues. CDR3 bases: TGCGCCAGCAGTTTAAATCTTGGGGGGAGGCACACCTCCACCGGGGAGCTGTTTTTT. Protein product: CASSLNLGGRHTSTGELFF.

This clonotype was counted many times. The chain joins TRBV20-1 to TRBJ1-1, with D unclear. The V gene's germline CDR1 is DFQATT and CDR2 SNEGSKA (reference sequence). Trimming stripped 1 base from V and 3 bases from J, with 3 bases between. The CDR3 loop spans 11 amino acids. The CDR3 spells CSARGDTEAFF. The CDR3, as DNA: TGCAGTGCTAGAGGGGACACTGAAGCTTTCTTT.

This clonotype was counted ten times or more. The J gene is TRBJ2-7, the V gene TRBV12-3 or TRBV12-4, with D possibly TRBD2 on 7 matching bases. The CDR3 sequence is 14 residues long. V dropped 5 bases and J dropped 6 bases, with 17 bases sitting between them. CDR3 sequence reads: CASSPDGGRLEQYV. In nucleotides, the CDR3 is TGTGCCAGCAGTCCGGACGGGGGGCGCCTCGAGCAGTACGTC.

This clonotype was seen only a few times. The gene calls are TRBV29-1 and TRBJ2-7; 7 bases are a match to TRBD1. Unmatched junction bases numbered 5, after V lost 5 bases and J lost 1 base. The V gene's germline CDR1 is SQVTM and CDR2 ANQGSEA. The CDR3 length is 13 residues. CDR3 amino acids: CSVYVTGSYEQYF. CDR3 coding DNA: TGCAGCGTTTATGTGACAGGGTCCTACGAGCAGTACTTC.

In its sample, this clonotype was seen a few times. V gene TRBV5-4 combines with J gene TRBJ2-3; TRBD1 matches 8 bases. CDR1 SGHNT and CDR2 YYREEE come from the germline V gene (reference sequence). V trimming: 5 bases; J trimming: 2 bases; junction bases outside the gene matches: 7. This CDR3 is 15 amino acids long. CDR3 bases: TGTGCCAGCAGTAGTTACAGGGGGTCCACAGATACGCAGTATTTT. Translation gives CASSSYRGSTDTQYF.

There are a few counts of this clonotype. This chain joins TRBV30 and TRBJ1-1; 8 bases agree with TRBD1. V trimming: 5 bases; J trimming: 3 bases; junction bases outside the gene matches: 5. CDR1 GTSNPN and CDR2 SVGIG come from the germline V gene (reference sequence). This CDR3 is built from 13 residues. The CDR3 DNA sequence: TGTGCCTGGCATCCAGGGGGCGACACTGAAGCTTTCTTT. Translated, it gives CAWHPGGDTEAFF.

Only a few counts were recorded for this clonotype. The rearrangement joins TRBV7-2 to TRBJ1-6, with D possibly TRBD1 on 5 matching bases. V dropped 6 bases and J dropped 0 bases, with 12 bases sitting between them. The CDR3 totals 16 residues. Germline V CDR1 and CDR2: SGHTA, FQGNSA. The CDR3 DNA follows: TGTGCCAGCAGTTCACAGGTTTACTCCTATAATTCACCCCTCCACTTT. It yields the protein CASSSQVYSYNSPLHF.

The sample holds a few counts of this clonotype. CDR3 DNA: TGTGCCAGCACCCAGCCCGGGAGAGAGCAGTACTTC. Amino acids: CASTQPGREQYF. This sequence joins TRBV6-5 and TRBJ2-7; possible D gene TRBD2, 6 bases. Germline CDR1 reads MNHEY; CDR2 reads SVGAGI. The CDR3 length is 12 residues. V lost 7 bases, J lost 7 bases, and 14 bases lay in between.

The genes are TRBV2 and TRBJ1-1; 8 bases fit TRBD1. Germline V gene sequence: CDR1 SNHLY, CDR2 FYNNEI. The CDR3 is 15 residues long. The J segment lost 4 bases and the V segment lost 6 bases, leaving 10 bases of the junction unmatched. The CDR3 sequence is CASSPRTGGGTEAFF. CDR3 bases: TGTGCCAGCAGCCCACGAACAGGGGGAGGCACTGAAGCTTTCTTT.

The rearrangement joins TRBV3-1 to TRBJ2-1, with a tentative D call TRBD1 (5 bases). Trimming pared 2 bases from V and 8 bases from J, leaving 7 bases between. This CDR3 region has 12 residues. Germline lookup yields CDR1 LGHDT and CDR2 YNNKEL (reference sequence). CDR3 in DNA: TGTGCCAGCAGCCAAAGGGGCGATGAGCAGTTCTTC. Translation gives CASSQRGDEQFF.

This clonotype showed up many times. The rearrangement uses TRBV12-3 or TRBV12-4 and TRBJ2-2, with 12 nucleotides matching TRBD2. The J segment lost 6 bases and the V segment lost 5 bases, leaving 10 bases of the junction unmatched. This CDR3 is built from 17 residues. The CDR3 DNA reads TGTGCCAGCAGTGCGAACCCGGGACTAGCGGGCTCCGGGGAGCTGTTTTTT. Amino acid sequence: CASSANPGLAGSGELFF.

This clonotype was recorded at least ten times. The CDR3 coding sequence is TGTGCCAGCAGTCTTTTTAGGGGCACTGAAGCTTTCTTT. It codes for CASSLFRGTEAFF. This sequence joins TRBV27 and TRBJ1-1; TRBD1 might be the D (5 bases). The CDR3 has 13 residues. Trimming took off 5 bases at V and 4 bases at J, with 11 bases between the two ends. CDR1 and CDR2 (germline): MNHEY, SMNVEV (reference sequence).

This clonotype was detected only a few times. CDR3 nucleotides: TGCAGTGATCCCTTGGGGGGCAGATGCAATGAGCAGTTCTTC. Translating gives CSDPLGGRCNEQFF. J is TRBJ2-1 and V is TRBV20-1; D assignment may be TRBD1 or TRBD2 (6 bases each). Per germline, CDR1 DFQATT and CDR2 SNEGSKA (reference sequence). The CDR3 length is 14 residues. V lost 7 bases to trimming and J lost 6 bases, with 19 bases between them.

There are a few counts of this clonotype. The chain uses TRBV24-1 and TRBJ2-5; 7 bases agree with TRBD1. The CDR3 length is 15 residues. Trimming cost V 4 bases and J 1 base; bases outside gene matches: 5. Germline values: CDR1 KGHDR, CDR2 SFDVKD. The CDR3: CATSELTGSQETQYF. The CDR3 bases are TGTGCCACCAGTGAACTGACAGGGTCCCAAGAGACCCAGTACTTC.

This clonotype has at least ten counts. This chain connects TRBV10-3 to TRBJ1-4; D unclear. CDR1 and CDR2 from the germline V gene are ENHRY and SYGVKD. Trimming shortened V by 2 bases and J by 5 bases, and 9 bases separated the two germline ends. The CDR3 length is 14 residues. CDR3 DNA: TGTGCCATCAGTGAGAGGCAGAAGAATGAAAAACTGTTTTTT. It is translated as CAISERQKNEKLFF.

V gene TRBV6-6 combines with J gene TRBJ1-2; D is perhaps TRBD1 (5 bases). V lost 7 bases to trimming and J lost 0 bases, with 12 bases between them. Germline V gene data show CDR1 as MNHNY and CDR2 as SVGAGI (reference sequence). The CDR3 extends over 14 amino acids. For the CDR3, the DNA is TGTGCCAGCACTGGTGACAGCGCTAACTATGGCTACACCTTC. It is translated as CASTGDSANYGYTF.

In its sample, this clonotype was seen once. The V gene is TRBV6-5, the J gene TRBJ1-2; D gene ambiguous. The V gene lost 9 bases and the J gene lost 8 bases, with 22 bases spanning the gap. The V gene's germline CDR1 is MNHEY and CDR2 SVGAGI. This CDR3 comprises 14 residues. The CDR3 is CASYQTDGGVGYTF. The CDR3 DNA reads as TGTGCCAGTTATCAGACTGACGGCGGCGTGGGCTACACCTTC.

This clonotype came up many times. This rearrangement joins TRBV10-1 to TRBJ2-2; D not resolved. Germline V gives CDR1 WNHNN, CDR2 SYGVQD (reference sequence). The CDR3 is made up of 12 amino acids. Trimming stripped 2 bases from V and 6 bases from J, with 4 bases between. The CDR3: CASSETAGELFF. The DNA of the CDR3 is TGCGCCAGCAGTGAGACGGCCGGGGAGCTGTTTTTT.

This chain's CDR3 is CASSLLIGRTSNTEAFF. CDR3 sequence (DNA): TGTGCCAGCAGCTTATTAATAGGGCGGACTTCGAACACTGAAGCTTTCTTT. The rearrangement joins TRBV7-6 to TRBJ1-1; no definite D call. V lost 2 bases and J lost 1, with 17 bases in between. This CDR3 comprises 17 residues. CDR1 and CDR2 (germline): SGHVS, FNYEAQ.